This T cell receptor (beta chain) comes out of a study of blood T cell repertoires in COVID-19. Those enrolled, adults aged roughly 18 to 90 years, came from some 23 US areas. V shed 0 bases and J 7 bases; nucleotides not matched to a gene: 16. This CDR3 has 20 residues. Germline V gene lookup returns CDR1 SGHNT and CDR2 YENEEA. Sequencing used immunoSEQ multiplex PCR; TCRdb keeps in-frame clones, though not all of them. This sample carries about 330,000 clones, around 87% of them seen once, and the ten largest clones take about 5.2%. Sequenced sample: PBMCs or T cells enriched from blood (not recorded which). The receptor's source is a woman under 40 who had recovered from COVID-19. This chain connects TRBV11-3 to TRBJ1-6; 9 nucleotides match TRBD1. CDR3 in DNA: TGTGCCAGCAGCTTAGATTGTAGACAGGGGGAAAGTCGTTGGAATTCACCCCTCCACTTT. Translation: CASSLDCRQGESRWNSPLHF.